This T cell receptor beta chain is drawn from a study of cytomegalovirus exposure and HLA in healthy donors. Study in general: Later analysis reported that the approximately 120 validation repertoires shared the platform of the roughly 630 first-cohort repertoires. Study findings and constraints: The study recorded 150 to 200 TCR beta chains that were cytomegalovirus-associated. There were some public TCRs occurring in many donors, but most TCR sequences were rare.

This table comes from immunoSEQ multiplex PCR, and its TCRdb copy is limited to in-frame clones, with some not included. The top ten hold 0.69% of the sample, which has under 100,000 clones, over 85% seen once. Separation from the roughly 670-subject first cohort characterized the roughly 120-subject validation cohort, to which the donors belonged. The CDR3 contains 13 residues. V lost 5 bases and J 7 bases, leaving 13 bases between the germline ends. Germline lookup yields CDR1 SGHAT and CDR2 FQNNGV. Worth noting for this clone: Its target is unknown.

Sequencing was done on a sample of PBMCs. The TCR sequence derives from a young woman in good health and CMV-seronegative. The chain uses TRBV11-2 and TRBJ2-3; a possible D gene is TRBD2 (5 bases). CDR3 nucleotide sequence: TGTGCCAGCAGCCTAGGTCGAGGGTATACGCAGTATTTT. It yields the protein CASSLGRGYTQYF.